This TCR beta chain was identified in a study of T cell repertoires in cytomegalovirus infection. Across the whole study: Recently described HLA-C-restricted plus well-studied HLA-B-restricted CMV epitopes were used.

V lost 5 bases, J lost 5 bases, and 13 bases stayed unmatched. The CDR3 is 16 amino acids. Germline V CDR1 and CDR2: MDHEN, SYDVKM. This clonotype came up a few times. What it binds is unknown. TCRdb independently ran MiXCR on the reads; one entry per CDR3 protein. This sample carries over 100,000 distinct CDR3 sequences, 25% to 35% of them seen once, and the ten largest clones take about 81%. The source was CD8+ T cells from cultured PBMCs, collected from culture after CMV antigen stimulation. This receptor was identified in a human donor in good health (CMV status not recorded). Some clones in this sample may be carry-over from other donors' samples. This chain links TRBV28 with TRBJ2-5, with 8 bases that match TRBD1. The CDR3 bases are TGTGCCAGCAGTCGAGGTCCGGACAGGGAGTCGGAGACCCAGTACTTC. Protein product: CASSRGPDRESETQYF.